This T cell receptor (beta chain) emerged from a study of blood T cell repertoires in COVID-19. In the study overall: Researchers got acute and convalescent COVID-19 samples from the United States, Italy and Spain.

Some clones are missing from TCRdb's copy, which holds only in-frame ones; the method was immunoSEQ multiplex PCR. The repertoire consists of fewer than 75,000 clones, with 75% to 90% occurring once and the leading ten covering around 9%. About this clone itself: At one end the junction does not follow the germline gene, possibly because of a read error.

The CDR3 sequence is 14 residues long. Germline CDR1 is MNHNY and CDR2 is SVGAGI (reference sequence). This sequence joins TRBV6-6 and TRBJ2-7, with D perhaps matching TRBD2 (7 bases). The clonotype originates from a man older than 75 with acute or convalescent COVID-19. Sequenced material: peripheral blood. CDR3 bases: TGTGCCAGCAGTTACGCGGGGGCCTCCTCCGAGCAGTACTTC. It translates to CASSYAGASSEQYF.